The 27 T cell receptor beta chains in this list originate from one sample, sequenced in a study of blood T cell repertoires in COVID-19. Assay: immunoSEQ multiplex PCR; the TCRdb copy retains only in-frame clones and omits some. The sample records some 100,000 clones, around four fifths being singletons. Sequenced: peripheral blood. The receptors stem from a woman in her fifties or sixties with acute or convalescent COVID-19.

The chain is built from TRBV11-3 and TRBJ2-1; a weak D match, TRBD1 (7 bases). The CDR3 contains 16 residues. V lost 3 bases and J lost 2, with 14 bases in between. Germline V gene sequence: CDR1 SGHNT, CDR2 YENEEA. CDR3 amino acids: CASSLGGRGTYNEQFF. Here the CDR3 DNA reads TGTGCCAGCAGCTTGGGGGGCAGGGGGACCTACAATGAGCAGTTCTTC.

The chain has TRBV6-6 and TRBJ1-2; 8 positions match TRBD1. The CDR3 runs to 12 residues. Germline trimming cut 8 bases from V and 8 bases from J; bases unmatched to any gene: 7. From germline, CDR1 is MNHNY and CDR2 SVGAGI (reference sequence). CDR3 sequence (DNA): TGTGCCAGCTCGTGGACAGGGCAAGGCTACACCTTC. It translates to CASSWTGQGYTF.

In its sample, this clone was seen once. V is TRBV4-1 and J is TRBJ1-5; a weak D match, TRBD1 (6 bases). Germline CDR1 MGHRA, CDR2 YSYEKL. Trimming took 4 bases from V and 3 from J, leaving 13 bases between them. The CDR3 contains 15 residues. CDR3 nucleotides: TGCGCCAGCAGCCCCGGGACACAAAACAATCAGCCCCAGCATTTT. This codes for CASSPGTQNNQPQHF.

V gene TRBV7-2 combines with J gene TRBJ1-1; a possible D gene is TRBD1 (5 bases). This CDR3 is 15 amino acids long. Germline CDR1 SGHTA, CDR2 FQGNSA. With 0 bases removed from V and 2 bases from J, the gap between germline ends came to 10 bases. The CDR3 DNA reads as TGTGCCAGCAGCTTAGCGTCGGGGGGTAACACTGAAGCTTTCTTT. It is translated as CASSLASGGNTEAFF.

The chain has TRBV9 and TRBJ2-7, with 7 positions matching TRBD2. CDR1 SGDLS and CDR2 YYNGEE come from the germline V gene. CDR3 length: 17 residues. The ends lost 4 bases at V and 1 base at J; junction bases unmatched: 14. CDR3 residues: CASSLGRGGSGSYEQYF. DNA of the CDR3: TGTGCCAGCAGCCTTGGACGTGGCGGGAGTGGTTCCTACGAGCAGTACTTC.

The CDR3 region has the DNA TGTGCCAGCAGTGAACAGTTTGCGGGTATGAACACTGAAGCTTTCTTT. This translates into CASSEQFAGMNTEAFF. This sequence joins TRBV6-1 and TRBJ1-1; D gene unclear. V was clipped by 2 bases and J by 0 bases, with 13 bases between them. CDR1 is MNHNS, CDR2 SASEGT, per germline. This CDR3 is 16 amino acids long.

The chain uses TRBV9 and TRBJ1-6; a weak D match, TRBD1 (6 bases). CDR3 size: 17 residues. Per germline, CDR1 SGDLS and CDR2 YYNGEE. Trimming left V 3 bases short and J 7 bases short, with 20 bases between. The CDR3 region has the DNA TGTGCCAGCAGCGAGGGGGAGGGTACAGTTAAAAATTCACCCCTCCACTTT. Its translation is CASSEGEGTVKNSPLHF.

The chain combines TRBV12-3 or TRBV12-4 with TRBJ2-7; unclear D gene. V was shortened by 2 bases and J by 3 bases, with 8 bases between the two germline ends. The CDR3 has 13 amino acids. The CDR3 reads CASSLFPRYEQYF. DNA for the CDR3: TGTGCCAGCAGTTTATTCCCCCGCTACGAGCAGTACTTC.

This clone was counted once. The rearrangement links TRBV11-2 to TRBJ2-1, with 8 bases matching TRBD2. The CDR3 sequence is 15 residues long. Per germline, CDR1 SGHAT and CDR2 FQNNGV. The V segment lost 5 bases and the J segment 2 bases; nucleotides outside the gene matches: 5. The CDR3 sequence: CASSRAGAAYNEQFF. The CDR3 DNA is TGTGCCAGCAGCCGAGCGGGAGCAGCCTACAATGAGCAGTTCTTC.

This clone was observed a handful of times. The gene calls are TRBV10-3 and TRBJ1-6; 7 positions match TRBD1. The V segment lost 4 bases and the J segment 8 bases; nucleotides outside the gene matches: 8. Germline V gene sequence: CDR1 ENHRY, CDR2 SYGVKD. The CDR3 has 15 amino acids. In nucleotides, the CDR3 is TGTGCCATCAGTGCTACCCGGGACAGTTATTCACCCCTCCACTTT. It codes for CAISATRDSYSPLHF.

The chain links TRBV7-6 to TRBJ2-7, with 9 bases identical to TRBD1. The CDR3 sequence is 15 residues long. The germline V gene has CDR1 SGHVS and CDR2 FNYEAQ. V gave up 4 bases and J gave up 1 base; unmatched junction bases: 5. The CDR3: CASSSTGGASYEQYF. DNA for the CDR3: TGTGCCAGCAGCTCTACAGGGGGCGCATCCTACGAGCAGTACTTC.

This clone was detected once. The chain carries TRBV27 and TRBJ2-3; D is possibly TRBD1 (5 bases). V lost 6 bases, J lost 0 bases, and 19 bases lay in between. The CDR3 totals 17 residues. Germline CDR1 reads MNHEY; CDR2 reads SMNVEV (reference sequence). CDR3 residues: CASRQASRYYSTDTQYF. The CDR3 nucleotides are TGTGCCAGCAGACAGGCCTCTAGATATTACAGCACAGATACGCAGTATTTT.

The chain is built from TRBV19 and TRBJ2-1, with a possible D match to TRBD2 (6 bases). The V gene's germline CDR1 is LNHDA and CDR2 SQIVND (reference sequence). Deletions cut 2 bases from V and 10 bases from J, with 21 bases between. The CDR3 sequence is 16 residues long. CDR3 bases: TGTGCCAGTAGTATAAATCGGTTGTGGGACGGGGGAGAGCAGTTCTTC. Encoded protein: CASSINRLWDGGEQFF.

This clone was counted between two and nine times. This rearrangement joins TRBV5-1 to TRBJ2-5; the match to TRBD2 covers 10 bases. Trimming removed 2 bases from V and 5 bases from J; junction bases left unmatched: 9. The length of the CDR3 is 16 residues. CDR1 SGHRS and CDR2 YFSETQ come from the germline V gene. The CDR3 loop reads CASSFQASGRGETQYF. The DNA of the CDR3 is TGCGCCAGCAGCTTCCAAGCTAGCGGGAGAGGGGAGACCCAGTACTTC.

This clone appeared a few times. The rearrangement uses TRBV27 and TRBJ2-7; 12 nucleotides match TRBD1. CDR3 length equals 14 residues. CDR1 and CDR2 from the germline V gene are MNHEY and SMNVEV (reference sequence). V lost 6 bases, J lost 6 bases, and 6 bases stayed unmatched. As DNA, the CDR3 is TGTGCCAGCAGCCCAAGGGACAGGGGGCTCGAGCAGTACTTC. This translates into CASSPRDRGLEQYF.

The chain combines TRBV27 with TRBJ2-3; D is ambiguous. The germline gives CDR1 MNHEY, CDR2 SMNVEV (reference sequence). The CDR3 has 15 amino acids. Trimming took off 6 bases at V and 3 bases at J, with 16 bases between the two ends. The CDR3 sequence: CASRLTWALTDTQYF. DNA of the CDR3: TGTGCCAGCAGGCTCACTTGGGCGTTGACAGATACGCAGTATTTT.

This clone was counted a single time. The chain recombines TRBV7-2 with TRBJ2-3; TRBD2 aligns across 9 bases. This CDR3 is 14 amino acids long. Germline V lookup: CDR1 SGHTA, CDR2 FQGNSA. The V and J ends lost 4 bases and 4 bases, in that order; junction bases with no gene match: 3. The CDR3 DNA is TGTGCCAGCAGCTGGACTAGCGAAGCAGATACGCAGTATTTT. Translation: CASSWTSEADTQYF.

V and J are TRBV5-1 and TRBJ1-6, with D possibly being TRBD1 (6 bases). The germline V and J ends were trimmed by 0 bases and 5 bases, with 15 bases remaining between them. Germline CDR1 reads SGHRS; CDR2 reads YFSETQ. The CDR3 is made up of 17 amino acids. CDR3 in DNA: TGCGCCAGCAGCTTGGAGGGGGGGACAACTAATAATTCACCCCTCCACTTT. Its protein product is CASSLEGGTTNNSPLHF.

The chain combines TRBV9 with TRBJ2-3; 10 positions agree with TRBD2. The CDR3 extends over 15 amino acids. V trimming: 1 base; J trimming: 4 bases; junction bases outside the gene matches: 3. Germline-derived CDR1 and CDR2 are SGDLS and YYNGEE. CDR3 nucleotides: TGTGCCAGCAGCGTAAGCGGGGGGGTGGCAGATACGCAGTATTTT. Translation: CASSVSGGVADTQYF.

The chain carries TRBV27 and TRBJ2-5, with 7 bases that match TRBD2. V dropped 3 bases and J dropped 5; count of bases not matched to a gene: 9. CDR3 size: 15 residues. The germline V gene has CDR1 MNHEY and CDR2 SMNVEV (reference sequence). The CDR3 coding sequence is TGTGCCAGCAGTTTTTGGGGGGGAGGAGGGGAGACCCAGTACTTC. Its protein product is CASSFWGGGGETQYF.

The rearrangement uses TRBV11-2 and TRBJ2-7; 13 bases line up with TRBD2. The CDR3 loop spans 14 amino acids. J lost 6 bases, V lost 5 bases, and 4 bases had no gene match. Germline V lookup: CDR1 SGHAT, CDR2 FQNNGV. This CDR3 is CASSLGLAGIEQYF. The CDR3 DNA is TGTGCCAGCAGCCTGGGACTAGCGGGAATCGAGCAGTACTTC. The variable domain in full, completed from reference TRBV11-2 and TRBJ2-7, reads EAGVAQSPRYKIIEKRQSVAFWCNPISGHATLYWYQQILGQGPKLLIQFQNNGVVDDSQLPKDRFSAERLKGVDSTLKIQPAKLEDSAVYLCASSLGLAGIEQYFGPGTRLTVT.

As for this clone: A read error may produce the germline difference seen at one junction end. The genes are TRBV7-2 and TRBJ1-1; 9 bases are a match to TRBD1. This CDR3 spans 14 amino acids. The germline CDR1 and CDR2 sequences are SGHTA and FQGNSA. CDR3 amino acids: CASSYRGLKTEAFF. The DNA for the CDR3 is TGTGCCAGCAGCTACAGGGGGCTGAAAACTGAAGCTTTCTTT.

The rearrangement joins TRBV29-1 to TRBJ2-5, with TRBD1 identical over 7 bases. J was trimmed by 5 bases and V by 7 bases; bases with no gene match: 7. The germline V gene has CDR1 SQVTM and CDR2 ANQGSEA. This CDR3 is built from 12 residues. CDR3: CSATGDPETQYF. DNA for the CDR3: TGCAGCGCAACAGGGGATCCGGAGACCCAGTACTTC.

This clone was seen only once. The chain combines TRBV9 with TRBJ2-5; D is perhaps TRBD2 (5 bases). V was clipped by 0 bases and J by 2 bases, with 11 bases between them. CDR1 and CDR2 (germline): SGDLS, YYNGEE. The CDR3 is 15 amino acids. CDR3 bases: TGTGCCAGCAGCGTAGAGTCCCGGGATCAAGAGACCCAGTACTTC. Translation: CASSVESRDQETQYF.

This chain uses TRBV30 with TRBJ1-1; a possible D gene is TRBD1 (5 bases). The CDR3 totals 14 residues. V gave up 2 bases and J gave up 3 bases, with 13 bases separating them. CDR1 and CDR2 (germline): GTSNPN, SVGIG (reference sequence). CDR3 sequence (DNA): TGTGCCTGGAGTTGGTCTCTAGGGGACACTGAAGCTTTCTTT. It yields the protein CAWSWSLGDTEAFF.

The chain joins TRBV7-8 to TRBJ1-2, with D unresolved. CDR3 length: 15 amino acids. V was shortened by 2 bases and J by 1 base, with 11 bases between the two germline ends. The germline CDR1 and CDR2 sequences are SGHVS and FQNEAQ. CDR3 sequence reads: CASSLFGQNNYGYTF. The CDR3 nucleotides are TGTGCCAGCAGCTTATTTGGGCAGAATAACTATGGCTACACCTTC.

The V gene is TRBV25-1, the J gene TRBJ2-5; perhaps TRBD2 as D (5 bases). The CDR3 loop spans 14 amino acids. The V gene lost 0 bases and the J gene lost 4 bases, with 9 bases spanning the gap. Looked up from germline, CDR1 is MGHDK and CDR2 is SYGVNS. The CDR3 spells CASSEYSRGETQYF. CDR3 coding DNA: TGTGCCAGCAGTGAATATTCACGGGGAGAGACCCAGTACTTC.